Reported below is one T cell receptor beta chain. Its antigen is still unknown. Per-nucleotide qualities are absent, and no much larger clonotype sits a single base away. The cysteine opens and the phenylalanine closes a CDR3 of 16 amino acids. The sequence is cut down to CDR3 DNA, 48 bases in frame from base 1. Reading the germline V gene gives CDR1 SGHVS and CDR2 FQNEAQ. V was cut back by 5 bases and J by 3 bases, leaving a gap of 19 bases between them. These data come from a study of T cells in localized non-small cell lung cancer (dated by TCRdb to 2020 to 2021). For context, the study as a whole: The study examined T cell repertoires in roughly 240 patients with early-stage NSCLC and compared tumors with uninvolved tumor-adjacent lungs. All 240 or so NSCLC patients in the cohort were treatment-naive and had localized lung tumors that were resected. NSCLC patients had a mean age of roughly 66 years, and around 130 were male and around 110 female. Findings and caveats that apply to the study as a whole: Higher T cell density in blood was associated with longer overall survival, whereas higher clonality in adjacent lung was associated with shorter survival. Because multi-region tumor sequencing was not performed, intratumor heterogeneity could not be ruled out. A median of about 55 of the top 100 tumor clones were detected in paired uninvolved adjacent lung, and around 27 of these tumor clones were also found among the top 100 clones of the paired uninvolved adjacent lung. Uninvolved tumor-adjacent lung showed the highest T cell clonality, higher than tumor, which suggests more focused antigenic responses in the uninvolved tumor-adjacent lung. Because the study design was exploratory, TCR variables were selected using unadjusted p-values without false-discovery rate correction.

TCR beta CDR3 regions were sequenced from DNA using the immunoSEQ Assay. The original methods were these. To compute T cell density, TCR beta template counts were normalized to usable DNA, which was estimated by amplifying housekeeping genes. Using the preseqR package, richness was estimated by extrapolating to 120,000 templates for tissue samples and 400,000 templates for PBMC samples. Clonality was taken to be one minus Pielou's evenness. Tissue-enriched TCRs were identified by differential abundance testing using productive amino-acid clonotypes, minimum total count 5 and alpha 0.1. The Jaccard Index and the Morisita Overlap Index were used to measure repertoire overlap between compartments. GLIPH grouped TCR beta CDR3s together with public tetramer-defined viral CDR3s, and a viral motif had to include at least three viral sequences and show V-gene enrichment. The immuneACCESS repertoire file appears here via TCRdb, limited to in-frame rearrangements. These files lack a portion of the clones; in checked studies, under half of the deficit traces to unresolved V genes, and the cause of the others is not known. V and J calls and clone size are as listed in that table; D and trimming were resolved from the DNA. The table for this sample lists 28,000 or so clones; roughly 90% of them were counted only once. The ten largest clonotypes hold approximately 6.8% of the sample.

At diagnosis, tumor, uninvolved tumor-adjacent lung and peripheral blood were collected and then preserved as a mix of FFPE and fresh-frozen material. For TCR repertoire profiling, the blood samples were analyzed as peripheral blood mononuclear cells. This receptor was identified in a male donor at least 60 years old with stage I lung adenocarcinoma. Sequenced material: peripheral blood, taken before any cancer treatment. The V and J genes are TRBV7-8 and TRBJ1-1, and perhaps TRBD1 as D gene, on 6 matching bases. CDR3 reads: CASSKRDRMEDTEAFF. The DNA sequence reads TGTGCCAGCAGCAAGAGAGACAGGATGGAGGACACTGAAGCTTTCTTT.